This T cell receptor (beta chain) was sequenced in a study of blood T cell repertoires in COVID-19. In the study overall: Acute-phase and convalescent COVID-19 samples originated in the United States, Italy and Spain. In each case, the material was cDNA or gDNA derived from T cells, B-cell-depleted T cells, or PBMCs.

V lost 11 bases and J lost 0, with 5 bases in between. Germline CDR1 reads LNHDA; CDR2 reads SQIVND (reference sequence). The CDR3 totals 12 residues. Data came from immunoSEQ multiplex PCR; TCRdb stores just in-frame clones and leaves some out. The sample contains roughly 250,000 clones, 86% of which appear only once. This sequence was found in a woman aged 25-40 years with COVID-19, enrolled during active disease. This rearrangement joins TRBV19 to TRBJ2-6; no clear D. The sequencing sample was made of peripheral blood. CDR3 protein: CASSSGANVLTF. As DNA, the CDR3 is TGTGCCTCGAGCTCTGGGGCCAACGTCCTGACTTTC. Complete variable domain (other parts from reference TRBV19 and TRBJ2-6): DGGITQSPKYLFRKEGQNVTLSCEQNLNHDAMYWYRQDPGQGLRLIYYSQIVNDFQKGDIAEGYSVSREKKESFPLTVTSAQKNPTAFYLCASSSGANVLTFGAGSRLTVL.